This TCR beta chain was documented in a study of PD-L1 blockade in urothelial cancer. Turning to the study itself: A median of roughly 1,400 T cells was obtained from tumor samples.

Measured with immunoSEQ multiplex PCR; TCRdb has only the in-frame clones, and not every one. Here the sample spans 35,000 or so clones, roughly 38% being singletons. Per the germline V gene, CDR1 is MNHGY and CDR2 is SAAAGT. This CDR3 region has 12 residues. Points on this clone: An end of the junction does not agree with germline; a read error may underlie this.

The chain is built from TRBV6-8 and TRBJ1-1; possibly TRBD1 for D (5 bases). This TCR came from a man aged 55 to 70 with urothelial cancer. Sequenced here: tumor tissue, sampled before atezolizumab (anti-PD-L1) treatment. The DNA for the CDR3 is TGTGCCATCAGTGGGGCGGGGTCTGAAGCTTTCTTT. This sequence encodes CAISGAGSEAFF.